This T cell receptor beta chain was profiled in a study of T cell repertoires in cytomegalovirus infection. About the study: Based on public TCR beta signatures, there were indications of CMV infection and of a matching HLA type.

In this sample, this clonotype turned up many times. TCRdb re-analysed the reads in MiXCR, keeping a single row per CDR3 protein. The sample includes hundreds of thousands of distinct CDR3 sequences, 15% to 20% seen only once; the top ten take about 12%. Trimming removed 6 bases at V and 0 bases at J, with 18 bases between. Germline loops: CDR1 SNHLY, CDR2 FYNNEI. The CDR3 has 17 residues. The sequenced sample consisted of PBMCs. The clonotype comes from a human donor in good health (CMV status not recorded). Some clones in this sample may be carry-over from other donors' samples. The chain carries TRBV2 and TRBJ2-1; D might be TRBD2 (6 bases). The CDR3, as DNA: TGTGCCAGCAGGCCCACTAGCTATCATAGCTCCTACAATGAGCAGTTCTTC. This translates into CASRPTSYHSSYNEQFF. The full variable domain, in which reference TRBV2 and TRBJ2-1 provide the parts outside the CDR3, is EPEVTQTPSHQVTQMGQEVILRCVPISNHLYFYWYRQILGQKVEFLVSFYNNEISEKSEIFDDQFSVERPDGSNFTLKIRSTKLEDSAMYFCASRPTSYHSSYNEQFFGPGTRLTVL.